At least ten counts were recorded for the clone carrying this TCR beta chain. Trimming took 4 bases from V and 6 from J; bases not matched to a gene: 3. The length of the CDR3 is 13 residues. CDR1 DFQATT and CDR2 SNEGSKA come from the germline V gene (reference sequence). This sample was taken from a study of T cells after yellow fever vaccination. Overall study: The fractions with low cell numbers were processed using SMART-Seq v4 Ultra Low Input.

TCRdb reprocessed the 5' RACE reads with MiXCR, giving one entry per CDR3 protein. The sample holds some 250,000 distinct CDR3 sequences, approximately 3.6% seen once. The TCR comes from a man in his late teens or twenties who received the YFV17D yellow fever vaccine. This specimen was PBMCs, taken 15 days after the yellow fever booster vaccination. The V call is TRBV20-1, the J call TRBJ2-2; 9 bases are shared with TRBD2. The CDR3 nucleotides read TGCAGTGCTAAGCGGGGGGACCCCGGGGAGCTGTTTTTT. Translating gives CSAKRGDPGELFF.